The 3 T cell receptor beta chains presented below share a single source sample, sequenced in a study of cytomegalovirus exposure and HLA in healthy donors. Primers for the PCR totalled 60 Vbeta and 13 Jbeta. Sequenced by immunoSEQ multiplex PCR; TCRdb stores in-frame clones only, minus some. The repertoire includes over 150,000 clones, around 80% of them detected once, and 5.5% to 8% sits in the top ten. The sequencing input was PBMCs. These receptors all stem from a woman between 25 and 40 years old in good health and CMV-seropositive.

The chain combines TRBV19 with TRBJ1-2; 7 bases match TRBD1. CDR1 is LNHDA and CDR2 is SQIVND in the germline V gene (reference sequence). CDR3 length equals 15 residues. The V and J ends lost 5 bases and 4 bases, in that order; junction bases with no gene match: 10. The CDR3 DNA follows: TGTGCCAGTAGTCCAATAGGGGGCCAGGTCTATGGCTACACCTTC. Protein: CASSPIGGQVYGYTF.

The V gene is TRBV9, the J gene TRBJ2-1; D not certain. V dropped 3 bases and J dropped 6 bases, with 10 bases sitting between them. CDR3 size: 13 residues. CDR1 SGDLS and CDR2 YYNGEE come from the germline V gene. The CDR3 region is CASSALSSNEQFF. The CDR3 coding sequence is TGTGCCAGCAGCGCCCTAAGTAGCAATGAGCAGTTCTTC.

This clone was seen just once. The CDR3 DNA follows: TGCGCCAGCAGCCAAGGAGGCACAAGATTGAACACTGAAGCTTTCTTT. Translation: CASSQGGTRLNTEAFF. The chain has TRBV4-3 and TRBJ1-1; D is uncertain. V lost 1 base, J lost 0 bases, and 12 bases lay in between. The CDR3 extends over 16 amino acids. Looked up from germline, CDR1 is LGHNA and CDR2 is YSLEER.